Below, 22 T cell receptor beta chains from the same sample are listed, as sequenced in a study of identical twins. Using its own MiXCR run on the 5' RACE reads, TCRdb lists one record per CDR3 protein. The sample lists about 470,000 distinct CDR3 sequences; 20% to 30% were seen once. The sample was also linked to a second study, of T cells expressing NK-cell markers.

The sample comprised CD4+ T cells sorted from blood. The source is a woman aged 18-29 years in good health.

V and J are TRBV5-1 and TRBJ1-3; D remains ambiguous. The CDR3 covers 16 residues. The ends were cut back, 0 bases at V and 0 bases at J, with 10 bases in the middle. Germline CDR1 reads SGHRS; CDR2 reads YFSETQ. The DNA of the CDR3 is TGCGCCAGCAGCTTGGGATCGGGAGCCTCTGGAAACACCATATATTTT. Translated: CASSLGSGASGNTIYF.

This clonotype was counted a few times. The gene calls are TRBV25-1 and TRBJ1-3; D is unresolved. The CDR3 has 11 amino acids. Germline CDR1 and CDR2: MGHDK and SYGVNS. With 4 bases removed from V and 7 bases from J, the gap between germline ends came to 5 bases. The CDR3 DNA reads TGTGCCAGCAGTGGGGTCAACACCATATATTTT. Protein product: CASSGVNTIYF.

The rearrangement joins TRBV7-3 to TRBJ2-1, with D unclear. The CDR3 consists of 15 residues. Germline CDR1 is SGHTA and CDR2 is FQGTGA. Trimming pared 5 bases from V and 6 bases from J, leaving 17 bases between. Here the CDR3 reads CASSPRPLQGNEQFF. The CDR3 bases are TGTGCCAGCAGCCCCCGACCCCTGCAAGGCAATGAGCAGTTCTTC.

This clonotype was seen a handful of times. The genes are TRBV11-2 and TRBJ1-1; 10 bases map to TRBD1. The V segment lost 4 bases and the J segment 0 bases; nucleotides outside the gene matches: 11. The CDR3 covers 18 residues. The V gene's germline CDR1 is SGHAT and CDR2 FQNNGV. The CDR3 DNA sequence: TGTGCCAGCAGCTCTAGGCCGGGACAGGGGTATGTGAACACTGAAGCTTTCTTT. It yields the protein CASSSRPGQGYVNTEAFF.

This clonotype showed up just a few times. V gene TRBV7-3 combines with J gene TRBJ2-1, with 9 bases matching TRBD2. The germline CDR1 and CDR2 sequences are SGHTA and FQGTGA. The length of the CDR3 is 14 residues. V lost 2 bases, J lost 7 bases, and 3 bases stayed unmatched. CDR3 nucleotide sequence: TGTGCCAGCAGCTTAGCGGGGGGGCAGAATGAGCAGTTCTTC. Its protein is CASSLAGGQNEQFF.

CDR3 amino acids: CASSVGFSSDTQYF. The CDR3, as DNA: TGTGCCAGCAGCGTCGGGTTTTCCTCAGATACGCAGTATTTT. J is TRBJ2-3 and V is TRBV7-2; D is undetermined. Per germline, CDR1 SGHTA and CDR2 FQGNSA. The CDR3 is 14 residues long. V lost 5 bases and J 4 bases, leaving 13 bases between the germline ends.

The chain carries TRBV7-2 and TRBJ2-2, with D unclear. The CDR3 runs to 14 residues. Germline V gives CDR1 SGHTA, CDR2 FQGNSA. Trimming removed 1 base at V and 5 bases at J, with 8 bases between. In DNA form, the CDR3 reads TGTGCCAGCAGCTTAGACCCAGTAACCGGGGAGCTGTTTTTT. It is translated as CASSLDPVTGELFF.

V gene TRBV3-1 combines with J gene TRBJ2-2; D gene uncertain. The germline CDR1 and CDR2 sequences are LGHDT and YNNKEL (reference sequence). The CDR3 totals 15 residues. V lost 1 base to trimming and J lost 3 bases, with 9 bases between them. The chain's CDR3 is CASSQVAIHTGELFF. The CDR3 nucleotides read TGTGCCAGCAGCCAAGTGGCTATCCACACCGGGGAGCTGTTTTTT.

This clonotype was recorded many times. This rearrangement joins TRBV2 to TRBJ2-7; 8 nucleotides line up with TRBD2. This CDR3 contains 12 residues. Germline V lookup: CDR1 SNHLY, CDR2 FYNNEI. The junction had 5 bases not matched to a gene; V was cut back by 7 bases and J by 6 bases. For the CDR3, the DNA is TGTGCCAGCACCCTCACTAGCGGCGAGCAGTACTTC. This encodes CASTLTSGEQYF.

There are many counts of this clonotype. The chain couples TRBV5-1 to TRBJ2-7, with D possibly being TRBD2 (6 bases). This CDR3 spans 15 amino acids. In germline, CDR1 is SGHRS, CDR2 YFSETQ. V lost 5 bases to trimming and J lost 7 bases, with 22 bases between them. The CDR3 coding sequence is TGCGCCAGCAGTTCCGGGACTTGGGCCTTGGGGGAGCAGTACTTC. As protein: CASSSGTWALGEQYF.

This clonotype was seen a few times. The rearrangement links TRBV6-2 or TRBV6-3 to TRBJ2-3; the D gene is possibly TRBD1 (6 bases). This CDR3 has 16 amino acids. Germline V gene sequence: CDR1 MNHEY, CDR2 SVGEGT. V was clipped by 2 bases and J by 6 bases, with 18 bases between them. Here the CDR3 reads CASSYGDPGDEDTQYF. DNA of the CDR3: TGTGCCAGCAGTTACGGGGATCCAGGGGACGAGGATACGCAGTATTTT.

This clonotype was counted between two and nine times. The V call is TRBV5-6, the J call TRBJ2-1; perhaps TRBD2 as D (5 bases). V was shortened by 8 bases and J by 3 bases, with 18 bases between the two germline ends. The CDR3 totals 15 residues. CDR1 is SGHDT and CDR2 is YYEEEE in the germline V gene. CDR3 in DNA: TGTGCCAGTCGCCGGGAACTGAGCAACTACAATGAGCAGTTCTTC. Protein product: CASRRELSNYNEQFF.

This sequence joins TRBV12-3 or TRBV12-4 and TRBJ1-5; D remains ambiguous. V was clipped by 0 bases and J by 8 bases, with 8 bases between them. The CDR3 consists of 13 residues. CDR3 residues: CASSLAEAEPQHF. CDR3 DNA: TGTGCCAGCAGTTTAGCCGAGGCCGAGCCCCAGCATTTT.

The chain couples TRBV6-5 to TRBJ1-4; D call uncertain. Deletions cut 0 bases from V and 3 bases from J, with 2 bases between. The length of the CDR3 is 13 residues. Germline lookup yields CDR1 MNHEY and CDR2 SVGAGI. CDR3 in amino acids: CASSYSANEKLFF. Here the CDR3 DNA reads TGTGCCAGCAGTTACTCAGCTAATGAAAAACTGTTTTTT.

The chain recombines TRBV20-1 with TRBJ1-1; 9 bases map to TRBD1. The junction had 5 bases not matched to a gene; V was cut back by 6 bases and J by 0 bases. This CDR3 is built from 14 residues. CDR1 and CDR2 (germline): DFQATT, SNEGSKA (reference sequence). CDR3 residues: CSAQTGGMNTEAFF. CDR3 sequence (DNA): TGCAGTGCCCAGACAGGGGGTATGAACACTGAAGCTTTCTTT.

This clonotype was detected a few times. V is TRBV20-1 and J is TRBJ2-3; 12 nucleotides line up with TRBD2. With 0 bases clipped from V and 4 bases from J, the junction kept 5 bases outside the gene matches. Germline CDR1 and CDR2: DFQATT and SNEGSKA (reference sequence). This CDR3 comprises 16 residues. In DNA form, the CDR3 reads TGCAGTGCTAGAGACCCTAGCGGGAGGGTGTCAGATACGCAGTATTTT. Translation: CSARDPSGRVSDTQYF.

The gene calls are TRBV10-3 and TRBJ2-7; D unresolved. Germline V gene lookup returns CDR1 ENHRY and CDR2 SYGVKD. Trimming shortened V by 3 bases and J by 3 bases, and 6 bases separated the two germline ends. CDR3 size: 12 residues. The CDR3 sequence is CAISDYYYEQYF. The CDR3 bases are TGTGCCATCAGTGACTACTACTACGAGCAGTACTTC.

The V call is TRBV5-1, the J call TRBJ2-5, with 8 bases lining up with TRBD1. With 1 base clipped from V and 4 bases from J, the junction kept 6 bases outside the gene matches. CDR3 length: 15 residues. Germline CDR1 and CDR2: SGHRS and YFSETQ. The CDR3 bases are TGCGCCAGCAGCTTGATGTCAGGGGGCGGAGAGACCCAGTACTTC. It translates to CASSLMSGGGETQYF.

This clonotype occurred a few times. The genes are TRBV7-2 and TRBJ1-4; D is undetermined. Germline loops: CDR1 SGHTA, CDR2 FQGNSA. The CDR3 runs to 15 residues. Trimming took off 1 base at V and 4 bases at J, with 10 bases between the two ends. CDR3 sequence: CASSLDRQINEKLFF. In nucleotides, the CDR3 is TGTGCCAGCAGCTTAGATAGGCAGATTAATGAAAAACTGTTTTTT.

The J gene is TRBJ2-1, the V gene TRBV10-3, with D hard to call. The CDR3 contains 12 residues. V was clipped by 5 bases and J by 9 bases, with 11 bases between them. Germline lookup yields CDR1 ENHRY and CDR2 SYGVKD. CDR3 region: CAISLEGTEQFF. The CDR3 nucleotides are TGTGCCATCAGTCTAGAAGGAACTGAGCAGTTCTTC.

V gene TRBV5-1 combines with J gene TRBJ2-1; D possibly corresponds to TRBD2 (7 bases). There are 16 residues in the CDR3. Looked up from germline, CDR1 is SGHRS and CDR2 is YFSETQ. V shed 3 bases and J shed 0 bases, with 13 bases lying between them. The CDR3 coding sequence is TGCGCCAGCAGCTCGAGCGGGACAAACTCCTACAATGAGCAGTTCTTC. Amino acids: CASSSSGTNSYNEQFF. The complete variable domain, with remaining parts taken from reference TRBV5-1 and TRBJ2-1, reads KAGVTQTPRYLIKTRGQQVTLSCSPISGHRSVSWYQQTPGQGLQFLFEYFSETQRNKGNFPGRFSGRQFSNSRSEMNVSTLELGDSALYLCASSSSGTNSYNEQFFGPGTRLTVL.

This sequence joins TRBV28 and TRBJ1-1, with D possibly matching TRBD1 (5 bases). The CDR3 contains 15 residues. The V and J ends lost 5 bases and 0 bases respectively, with 13 bases between them. Germline CDR1 reads MDHEN; CDR2 reads SYDVKM. The CDR3, as DNA: TGTGCCAGCAGTCTCAGGGACCCCTTGAACACTGAAGCTTTCTTT. Its protein is CASSLRDPLNTEAFF.